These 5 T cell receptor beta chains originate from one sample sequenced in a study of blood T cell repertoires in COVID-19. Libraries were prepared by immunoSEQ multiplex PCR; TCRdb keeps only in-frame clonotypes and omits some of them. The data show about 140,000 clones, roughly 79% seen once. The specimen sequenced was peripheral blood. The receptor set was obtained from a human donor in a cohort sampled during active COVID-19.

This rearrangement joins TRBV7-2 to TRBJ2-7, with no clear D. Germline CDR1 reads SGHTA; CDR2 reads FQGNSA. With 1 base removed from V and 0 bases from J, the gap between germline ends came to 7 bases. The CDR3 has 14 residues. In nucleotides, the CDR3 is TGTGCCAGCAGCTTAGATTACGGCTCCTACGAGCAGTACTTC. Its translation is CASSLDYGSYEQYF.

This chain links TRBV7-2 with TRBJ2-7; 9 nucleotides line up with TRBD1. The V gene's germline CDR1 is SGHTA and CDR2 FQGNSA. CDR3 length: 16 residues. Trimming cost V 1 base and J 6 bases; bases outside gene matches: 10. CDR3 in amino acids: CASSLVSGTGSVEQYF. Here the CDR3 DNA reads TGTGCCAGCAGCTTAGTTTCCGGGACAGGGTCCGTCGAGCAGTACTTC.

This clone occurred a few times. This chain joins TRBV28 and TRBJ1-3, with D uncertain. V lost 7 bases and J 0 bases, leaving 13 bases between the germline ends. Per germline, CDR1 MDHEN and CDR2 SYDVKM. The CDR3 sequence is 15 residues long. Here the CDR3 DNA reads TGTGCCAGCATGATGGTACACAGCTCTGGAAACACCATATATTTT. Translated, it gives CASMMVHSSGNTIYF.

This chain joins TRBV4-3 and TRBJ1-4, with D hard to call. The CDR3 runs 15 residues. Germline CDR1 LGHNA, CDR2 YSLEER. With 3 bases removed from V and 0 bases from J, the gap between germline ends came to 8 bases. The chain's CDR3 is CASSHRRATNEKLFF. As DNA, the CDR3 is TGCGCCAGCAGCCACAGGCGGGCAACTAATGAAAAACTGTTTTTT.

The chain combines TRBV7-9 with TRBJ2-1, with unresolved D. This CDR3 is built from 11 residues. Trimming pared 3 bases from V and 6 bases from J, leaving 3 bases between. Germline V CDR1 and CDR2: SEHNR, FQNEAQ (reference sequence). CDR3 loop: CASSFFNEQFF. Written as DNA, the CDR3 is TGTGCCAGCAGCTTCTTCAATGAGCAGTTCTTC.